The subject of this entry is one T cell receptor (beta chain). Its antigen is unidentified. These data are taken from a study of CD8 T cells in ankylosing spondylitis. Study findings and constraints: As reported, disease-linked clones showed significant enrichment in matched ankylosing spondylitis synovial fluid. Certain motif variants had earlier been reported in reactive arthritis synovial fluid and blood. There was a TCR beta motif, made of several highly homologous variants, that appeared characteristic of ankylosing spondylitis blood.

Each CDR3 protein gets one entry after TCRdb re-called the 5' RACE reads with MiXCR. The data contain about 240,000 distinct CDR3 sequences, less than 10% of them singletons. The CDR3 totals 14 residues. CDR1 is SEHNR, CDR2 FQNEAQ, per germline (reference sequence). V was trimmed by 1 base and J by 4 bases, leaving 10 bases between them. The specimen sequenced was blood, either unsorted or a sorted T cell fraction (not recorded which). This chain links TRBV7-9 with TRBJ2-5; D is unclear. This TCR was recovered from a male donor with ankylosing spondylitis or in good health (not recorded which). CDR3 sequence (DNA): TGTGCCAGCAGCTTAGGTGCGTTTAGAGAGACCCAGTACTTC. As protein: CASSLGAFRETQYF.